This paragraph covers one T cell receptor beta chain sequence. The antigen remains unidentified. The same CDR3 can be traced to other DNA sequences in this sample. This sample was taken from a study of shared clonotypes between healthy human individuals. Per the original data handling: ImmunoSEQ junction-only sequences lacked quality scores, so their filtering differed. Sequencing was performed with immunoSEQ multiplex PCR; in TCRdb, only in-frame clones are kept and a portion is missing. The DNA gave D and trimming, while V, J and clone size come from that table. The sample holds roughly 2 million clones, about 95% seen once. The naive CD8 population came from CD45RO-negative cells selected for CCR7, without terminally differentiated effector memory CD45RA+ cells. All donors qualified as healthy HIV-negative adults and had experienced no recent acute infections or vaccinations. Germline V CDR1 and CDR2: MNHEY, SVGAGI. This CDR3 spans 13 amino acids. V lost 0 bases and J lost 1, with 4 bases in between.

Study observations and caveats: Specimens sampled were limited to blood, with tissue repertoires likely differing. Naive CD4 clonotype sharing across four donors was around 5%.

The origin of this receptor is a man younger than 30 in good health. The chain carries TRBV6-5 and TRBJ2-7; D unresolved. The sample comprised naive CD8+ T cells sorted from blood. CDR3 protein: CASSYSSSYEQYF. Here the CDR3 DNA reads TGTGCCAGCAGTTACTCGTCTTCCTACGAGCAGTACTTC.